This T cell receptor (beta chain) was obtained from a study of blood T cell repertoires in COVID-19. Study information: Researchers got acute and convalescent COVID-19 samples from the United States, Italy and Spain.

This clone appeared a single time. The method was immunoSEQ multiplex PCR; TCRdb's version includes in-frame clones alone and lacks a portion of them. The sample includes under 250,000 clones, about nine tenths of them seen just once. Sequenced material: peripheral blood. The receptor was isolated from a woman in her 40s with acute or convalescent COVID-19.

Here the CDR3 reads CASSVGPGGAGQQLFF. Here the CDR3 DNA reads TGTGCCAGCAGCGTCGGGCCCGGAGGCGCGGGACAGCAACTGTTTTTT. J is TRBJ1-4 and V is TRBV9; 7 nucleotides line up with TRBD1. The germline gives CDR1 SGDLS, CDR2 YYNGEE. The V and J ends lost 2 bases and 12 bases, in that order; junction bases with no gene match: 16. The CDR3 extends over 16 amino acids.